Reported below is one T cell receptor (beta chain). This sample is part of a study of T cell responses to AZD1222 COVID-19 vaccine. Method: immunoSEQ multiplex PCR; TCRdb's copy keeps in-frame clones and lacks some. The data show roughly 170,000 clones, with roughly 94% seen just once and 1.5% to 2% held by the top ten. V shed 0 bases and J shed 4 bases, with 18 bases lying between them. The germline V gene has CDR1 LGHDT and CDR2 YNNKEL (reference sequence). This CDR3 comprises 17 residues. The sequences come from peripheral blood, collected 28 days after the second AZD1222 dose. This chain links TRBV3-1 (or the pseudogene TRBV3-2) with TRBJ2-5, with D maybe TRBD2 (7 bases). The TCR comes from an adult who received the AZD1222 COVID-19 vaccine. The CDR3 bases are TGTGCCAGCAGCCAAGAGGGGGCGGGGGCGGATCGAGAGACCCAGTACTTC. Residues: CASSQEGAGADRETQYF.